These 8 T cell receptor beta chains were all obtained from the same sample, sequenced in a study of blood T cell repertoires in COVID-19. TCRdb's copy holds only in-frame clones and misses some; the assay was immunoSEQ multiplex PCR. The table has roughly 84,000 clones, 80% to 90% seen once. Sequencing was performed on peripheral blood. The receptors derive from an elderly woman with acute or convalescent COVID-19.

This chain joins TRBV3-1 (or the pseudogene TRBV3-2) and TRBJ2-5; no definite D call. The germline V and J ends were trimmed by 0 bases and 6 bases, with 11 bases remaining between them. Germline-derived CDR1 and CDR2 are LGHDT and YNNKEL (reference sequence). The CDR3 contains 14 residues. CDR3 nucleotide sequence: TGTGCCAGCAGCCAAGACACAGTGGCTAAGACCCAGTACTTC. This translates into CASSQDTVAKTQYF.

This clone was detected a few times. The chain employs TRBV6-6 and TRBJ1-1; tentatively, D is TRBD1 (5 bases). V was trimmed by 2 bases and J by 4 bases, leaving 8 bases between them. The CDR3 extends over 13 amino acids. CDR1 and CDR2 from the germline V gene are MNHNY and SVGAGI (reference sequence). In nucleotides, the CDR3 is TGTGCCAGCAGTTACGGGGGGGGCACTGAAGCTTTCTTT. Its protein product is CASSYGGGTEAFF.

This clone was detected a few times. V gene TRBV10-3 combines with J gene TRBJ1-2; D ambiguous. Germline V gene lookup returns CDR1 ENHRY and CDR2 SYGVKD. The CDR3 is 13 residues long. The V end lost 5 bases, the J end lost 6 bases, and 13 bases lay between the germline ends. DNA of the CDR3: TGTGCCATCAGTCTGCCACAGAAAAATGGCTACACCTTC. Translated: CAISLPQKNGYTF.

The CDR3 here is CSVTHRDRGNTGELFF. The CDR3, as DNA: TGCAGCGTTACCCATCGGGACAGGGGTAACACCGGGGAGCTGTTTTTT. This chain links TRBV29-1 with TRBJ2-2; 10 bases are shared with TRBD1. The CDR3 has 16 residues. V shed 5 bases, J shed 2 bases, and the junction held 8 bases outside the gene matches. Germline CDR1 is SQVTM and CDR2 is ANQGSEA.

The chain carries TRBV6-5 and TRBJ1-6; tentative D call: TRBD1 (5 bases). V was trimmed by 8 bases and J by 10 bases, leaving 12 bases between them. From germline, CDR1 is MNHEY and CDR2 SVGAGI. This CDR3 contains 12 residues. This CDR3 is CASGALRSPLHF. CDR3 nucleotides: TGTGCCAGCGGGGCCCTGAGGTCACCCCTCCACTTT.

The chain is built from TRBV6-6 and TRBJ1-5, with 8 nucleotides matching TRBD1. The V gene's germline CDR1 is MNHNY and CDR2 SVGAGI (reference sequence). The CDR3 totals 13 residues. Losses at the gene ends were 7 bases for V and 5 bases for J; bases not matched to a gene: 4. The chain's CDR3 is CASTPDRDQPQHF. CDR3 sequence (DNA): TGTGCCAGCACTCCGGACAGGGATCAGCCCCAGCATTTT.

The V gene is TRBV30, the J gene TRBJ2-3, with a tentative D call TRBD2 (5 bases). The germline gives CDR1 GTSNPN, CDR2 SVGIG (reference sequence). V was cut by 2 bases and J by 0 bases, with 6 bases left in between. The CDR3 is made up of 13 amino acids. CDR3 coding DNA: TGTGCCTGGAGTCGGGGTAGCACAGATACGCAGTATTTT. As protein: CAWSRGSTDTQYF.

In its sample, this clone was seen once. This chain links TRBV5-4 with TRBJ1-4; 7 bases are shared with TRBD1. Germline CDR1 and CDR2: SGHNT and YYREEE (reference sequence). The V and J ends lost 4 bases and 3 bases, in that order; junction bases with no gene match: 9. The CDR3 extends over 16 amino acids. The CDR3 DNA is TGTGCCAGCAGCCTGACCCCCGGGACAGCTAATGAAAAACTGTTTTTT. It specifies CASSLTPGTANEKLFF.